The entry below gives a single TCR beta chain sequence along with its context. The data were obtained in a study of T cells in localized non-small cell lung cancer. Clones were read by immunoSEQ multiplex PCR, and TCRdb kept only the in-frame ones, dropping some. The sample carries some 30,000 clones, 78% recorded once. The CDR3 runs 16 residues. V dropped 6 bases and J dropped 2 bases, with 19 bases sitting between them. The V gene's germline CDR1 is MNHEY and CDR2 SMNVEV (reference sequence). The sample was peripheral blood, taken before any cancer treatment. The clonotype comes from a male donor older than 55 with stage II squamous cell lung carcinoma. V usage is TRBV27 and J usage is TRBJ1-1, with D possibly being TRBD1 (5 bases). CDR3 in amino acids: CASSPGRRGLNTEAFF. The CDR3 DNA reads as TGTGCCAGCAGCCCGGGGCGGAGAGGGCTAAACACTGAAGCTTTCTTT.